This T cell receptor beta chain was sequenced during a study of blood T cell repertoires in COVID-19 (dated by TCRdb to the early 2020s). Background on the whole study: The collaborator samples originated in the United States, Italy and Spain and spanned the acute and convalescent phases of COVID-19. The repertoires were released in a freely available public database meant as a resource for research on the immune response to SARS-CoV-2. A de-identified subject ID, COVID-19 status, age in years and sex were almost always included in the sample metadata. The prospective study material was composed of cDNA or gDNA derived from T cells, B-cell-depleted T cells, or PBMCs. Samples came from the ongoing ImmuneRACE study (first 160 participants) plus 1,254 subjects from 6 global collaborators. Deeply sampled blood TCRbeta repertoires from subjects exposed to, actively infected with, or recovered from COVID-19 were included in the dataset. Where available, HLA class I and class II types were obtained from metadata supplied by the sample provider rather than from assay-based typing. The study at large found these results: How much clinical and demographic metadata was included differed by source and by participant, and the metadata was provided uncurated.

The germline V gene supplies CDR1 MNHEY and CDR2 SVGAGI. Ends trimmed: V by 6 bases, J by 8 bases; bases unmatched to a gene: 11. The CDR3 goes from the cysteine to the phenylalanine over 14 residues. CDR3 DNA is the only sequence kept; it has 42 bases, read in frame from the first base. TCRbeta CDR3 regions were amplified from genomic DNA using the immunoSEQ Assay, a bias-controlled multiplex PCR. Per the original workflow: The number of nucleated cells in each sample was estimated from the amplification of reference gene primers within the assay. To quantify the absolute abundance of each unique TCRbeta CDR3 rearrangement, sequence reads were collapsed and filtered. For each sample, productive Simpson clonality was calculated as the square root of Simpson's diversity index over productive rearrangements. Drawn from immuneACCESS, this table holds only the in-frame rearrangements with V and J called that TCRdb kept. Clones are partly lost; checked studies trace under half to an unresolved V gene and leave the rest unexplained. From that table come the V and J calls and clone size; the DNA was used to work out D and trimming. The table for this sample lists tens of thousands of clones; 91% of them were counted only once. 6.4% of the sample is held by the ten biggest clonotypes.

Whole blood was collected in K2EDTA tubes by collaborating institutions according to the institutions' own protocols. For TCRbeta analysis, collaborators shipped samples in one of three forms: frozen whole blood, isolated PBMCs, or DNA extracted from either of those sample types. Turning to this clone: No cognate antigen has been identified for it. No much larger clone is present one base from it, and per-base qualities are unavailable.

The chain joins TRBV6-5 to TRBJ1-2, with 8 bases in between that match TRBD1. The sample consisted of peripheral blood. The sequence derives from a man aged 70-80 years with active COVID-19. The CDR3 region reads CASRPGGESQGYTF. The DNA sequence is given as TGTGCCAGCAGGCCAGGGGGCGAAAGTCAGGGCTACACCTTC.